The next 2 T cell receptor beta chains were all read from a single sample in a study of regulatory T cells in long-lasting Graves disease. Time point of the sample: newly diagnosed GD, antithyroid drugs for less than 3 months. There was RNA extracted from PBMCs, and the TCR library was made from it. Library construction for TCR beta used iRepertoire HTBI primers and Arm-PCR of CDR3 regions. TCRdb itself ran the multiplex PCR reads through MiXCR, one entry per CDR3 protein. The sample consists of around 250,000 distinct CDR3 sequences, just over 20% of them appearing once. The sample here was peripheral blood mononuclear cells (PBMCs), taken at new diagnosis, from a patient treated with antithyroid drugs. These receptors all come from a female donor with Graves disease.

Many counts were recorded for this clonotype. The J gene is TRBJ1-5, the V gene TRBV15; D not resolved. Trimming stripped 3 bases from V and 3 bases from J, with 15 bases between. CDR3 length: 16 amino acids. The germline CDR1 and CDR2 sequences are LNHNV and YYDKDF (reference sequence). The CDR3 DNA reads TGTGCCACCAGCAGGGTGTTTCGGGTTCCCAATCAGCCCCAGCATTTT. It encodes CATSRVFRVPNQPQHF.

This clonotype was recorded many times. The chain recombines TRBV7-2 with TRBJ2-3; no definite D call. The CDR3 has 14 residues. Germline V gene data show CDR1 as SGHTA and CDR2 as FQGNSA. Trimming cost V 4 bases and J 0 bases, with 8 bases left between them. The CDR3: CASSSTVSTDTQYF. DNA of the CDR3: TGTGCCAGCAGCTCCACAGTGAGCACAGATACGCAGTATTTT.